This T cell receptor beta chain was identified in a study of T cells in women clearing cervical HPV infection. The V end was cut by 6 bases, the J end by 5 bases, with 16 bases between. The germline V gene encodes CDR1 DFQATT and CDR2 SNEGSKA (reference sequence). The length of the CDR3 is 13 residues. Remarks on this clone: The sequence runs out 3 residues before the end of the CDR3; the remainder is reconstructed from the germline J gene.

The repertoire was sequenced with immunoSEQ multiplex PCR; TCRdb's copy has only in-frame clones and lacks some. This sample lists some 30,000 clones; its ten largest clones have around 1.6%. The gene calls are TRBV20-1 and TRBJ1-2, with unresolved D. The source is a woman aged 18-70 years with a cervical HPV16 infection that either progressed to CIN3+ or cleared (not recorded which). Sequences were obtained from blood buffy coat. The part of the CDR3 DNA that was read is TGCAGTGCCCGAGACGGGTTAAAGTATGGC. As protein: CSARDGLKYG. The whole CDR3 is CSARDGLKYGYTF.